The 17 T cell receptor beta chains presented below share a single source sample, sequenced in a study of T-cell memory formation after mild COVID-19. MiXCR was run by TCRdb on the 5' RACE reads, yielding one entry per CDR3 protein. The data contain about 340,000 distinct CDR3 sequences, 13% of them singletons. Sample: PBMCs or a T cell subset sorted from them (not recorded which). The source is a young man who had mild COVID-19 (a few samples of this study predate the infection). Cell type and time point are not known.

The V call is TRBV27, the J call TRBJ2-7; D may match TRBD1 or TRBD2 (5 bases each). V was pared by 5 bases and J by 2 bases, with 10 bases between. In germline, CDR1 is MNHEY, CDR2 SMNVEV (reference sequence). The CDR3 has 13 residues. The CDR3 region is CASSLRETYEQYF. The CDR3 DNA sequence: TGTGCCAGCAGTCTCAGGGAGACCTACGAGCAGTACTTC.

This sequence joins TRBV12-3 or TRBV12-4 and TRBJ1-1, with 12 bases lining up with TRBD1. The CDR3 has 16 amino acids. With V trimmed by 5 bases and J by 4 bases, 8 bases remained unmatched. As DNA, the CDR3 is TGTGCCAGCAGTCCGGGGACAGGGGGCGTCTCCACTGAAGCTTTCTTT. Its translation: CASSPGTGGVSTEAFF.

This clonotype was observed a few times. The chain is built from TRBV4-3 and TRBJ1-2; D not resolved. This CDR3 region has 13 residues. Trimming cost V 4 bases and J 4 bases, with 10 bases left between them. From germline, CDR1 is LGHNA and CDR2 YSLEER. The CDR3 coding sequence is TGCGCCAGCAGCCCAGAGTCCGGCTATGGCTACACCTTC. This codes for CASSPESGYGYTF.

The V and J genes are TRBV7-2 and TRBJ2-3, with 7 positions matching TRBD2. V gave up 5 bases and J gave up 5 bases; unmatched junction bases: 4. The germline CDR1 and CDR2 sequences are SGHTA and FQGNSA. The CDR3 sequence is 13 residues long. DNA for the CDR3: TGTGCCAGCAGCCCGGGGAGGGTAGATACGCAGTATTTT. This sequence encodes CASSPGRVDTQYF.

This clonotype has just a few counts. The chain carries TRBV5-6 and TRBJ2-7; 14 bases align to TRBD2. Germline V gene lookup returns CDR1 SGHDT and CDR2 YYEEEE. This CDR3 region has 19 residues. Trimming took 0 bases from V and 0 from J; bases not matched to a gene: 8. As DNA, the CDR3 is TGTGCCAGCAGCTTGGTTAGGACTAGCGGGGGGCCGGACTCCTACGAGCAGTACGTC. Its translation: CASSLVRTSGGPDSYEQYV.

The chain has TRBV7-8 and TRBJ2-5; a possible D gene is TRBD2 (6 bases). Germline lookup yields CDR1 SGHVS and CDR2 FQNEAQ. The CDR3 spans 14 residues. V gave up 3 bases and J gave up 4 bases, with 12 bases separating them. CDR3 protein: CASSLEGRPETQYF. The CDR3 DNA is TGTGCCAGCAGCTTGGAGGGGCGCCCAGAGACCCAGTACTTC.

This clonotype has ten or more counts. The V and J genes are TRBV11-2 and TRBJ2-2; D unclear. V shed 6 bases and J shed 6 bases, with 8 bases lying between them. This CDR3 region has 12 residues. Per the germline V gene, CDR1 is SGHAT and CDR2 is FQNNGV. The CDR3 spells CASRPQPGELFF. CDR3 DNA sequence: TGTGCCAGCAGGCCGCAACCCGGGGAGCTGTTTTTT.

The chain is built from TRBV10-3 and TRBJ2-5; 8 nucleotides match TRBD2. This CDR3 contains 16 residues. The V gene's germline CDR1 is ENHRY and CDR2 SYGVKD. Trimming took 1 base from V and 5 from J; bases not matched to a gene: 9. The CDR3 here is CAISELSGGLLETQYF. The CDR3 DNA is TGTGCCATCAGTGAGTTATCGGGGGGGCTGCTCGAGACCCAGTACTTC.

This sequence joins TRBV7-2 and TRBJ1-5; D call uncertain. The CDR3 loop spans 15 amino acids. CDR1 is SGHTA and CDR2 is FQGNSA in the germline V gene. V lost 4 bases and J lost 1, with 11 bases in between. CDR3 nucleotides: TGTGCCAGCAGCTCATATGGGATAAGCAATCAGCCCCAGCATTTT. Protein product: CASSSYGISNQPQHF.

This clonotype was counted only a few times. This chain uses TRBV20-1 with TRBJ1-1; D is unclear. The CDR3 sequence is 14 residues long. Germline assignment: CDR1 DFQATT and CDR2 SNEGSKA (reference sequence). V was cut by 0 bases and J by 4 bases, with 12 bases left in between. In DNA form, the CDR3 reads TGCAGTGCTAGAGATGATGGTAGATTCACTGAAGCTTTCTTT. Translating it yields CSARDDGRFTEAFF.

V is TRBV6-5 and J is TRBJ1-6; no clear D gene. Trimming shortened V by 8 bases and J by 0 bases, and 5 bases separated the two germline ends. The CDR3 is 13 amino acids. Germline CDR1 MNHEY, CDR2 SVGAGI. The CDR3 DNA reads TGTGCCAGCTACAGCTCCTATAATTCACCCCTCCACTTT. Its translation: CASYSSYNSPLHF.

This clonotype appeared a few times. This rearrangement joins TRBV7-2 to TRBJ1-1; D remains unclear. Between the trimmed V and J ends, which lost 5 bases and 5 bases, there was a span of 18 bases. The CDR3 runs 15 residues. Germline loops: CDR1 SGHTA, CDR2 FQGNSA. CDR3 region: CASSLSASMRTEAFF. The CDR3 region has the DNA TGTGCCAGCAGCCTCTCGGCGAGCATGAGGACTGAAGCTTTCTTT. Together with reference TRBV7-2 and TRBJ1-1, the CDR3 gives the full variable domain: GAGVSQSPSNKVTEKGKDVELRCDPISGHTALYWYRQSLGQGLEFLIYFQGNSAPDKSGLPSDRFSAERTGGSVSTLTIQRTQQEDSAVYLCASSLSASMRTEAFFGQGTRLTVV.

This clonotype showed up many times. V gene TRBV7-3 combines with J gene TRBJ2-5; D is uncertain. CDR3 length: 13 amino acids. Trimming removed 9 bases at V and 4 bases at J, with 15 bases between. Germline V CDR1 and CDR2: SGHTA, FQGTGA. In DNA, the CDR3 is TGTGCCAGTTCGCCGGAACCAGGAGAGACCCAGTACTTC. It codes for CASSPEPGETQYF.

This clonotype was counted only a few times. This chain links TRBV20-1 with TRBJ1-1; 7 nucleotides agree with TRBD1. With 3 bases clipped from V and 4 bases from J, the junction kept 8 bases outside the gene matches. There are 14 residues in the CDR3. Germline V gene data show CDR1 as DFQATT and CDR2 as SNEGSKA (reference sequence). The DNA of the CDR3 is TGCAGTGCTAGGGAGAGACAGGGAAGCACTGAAGCTTTCTTT. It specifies CSARERQGSTEAFF.

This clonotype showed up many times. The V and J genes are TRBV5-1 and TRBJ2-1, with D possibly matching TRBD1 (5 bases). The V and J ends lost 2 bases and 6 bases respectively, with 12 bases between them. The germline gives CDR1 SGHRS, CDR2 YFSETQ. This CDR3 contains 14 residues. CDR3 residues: CASSFASGLNEQFF. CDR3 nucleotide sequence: TGCGCCAGCAGCTTTGCGTCAGGGCTCAATGAGCAGTTCTTC.

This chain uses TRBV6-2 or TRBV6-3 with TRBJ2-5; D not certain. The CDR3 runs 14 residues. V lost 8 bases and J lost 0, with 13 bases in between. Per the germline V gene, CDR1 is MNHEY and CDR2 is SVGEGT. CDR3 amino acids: CASYKDGYQETQYF. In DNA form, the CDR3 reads TGTGCCAGCTACAAGGACGGCTACCAAGAGACCCAGTACTTC.

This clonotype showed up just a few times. CDR3 in amino acids: CASSYLSPGLADNEQFF. The CDR3 bases are TGTGCCAGCAGTTACCTCAGTCCGGGACTAGCGGACAATGAGCAGTTCTTC. V is TRBV6-2 or TRBV6-3 and J is TRBJ2-1; 11 bases agree with TRBD2. The ends lost 2 bases at V and 5 bases at J; junction bases unmatched: 8. Germline assignment: CDR1 MNHEY and CDR2 SVGEGT. The CDR3 is 17 amino acids.